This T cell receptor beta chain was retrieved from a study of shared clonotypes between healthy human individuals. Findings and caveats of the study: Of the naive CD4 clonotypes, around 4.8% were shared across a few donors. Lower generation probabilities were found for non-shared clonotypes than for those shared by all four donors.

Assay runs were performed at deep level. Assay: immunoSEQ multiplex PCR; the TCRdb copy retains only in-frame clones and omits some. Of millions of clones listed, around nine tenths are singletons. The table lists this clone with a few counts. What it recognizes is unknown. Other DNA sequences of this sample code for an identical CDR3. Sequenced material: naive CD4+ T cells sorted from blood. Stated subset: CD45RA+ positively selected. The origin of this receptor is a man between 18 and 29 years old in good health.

The CDR3 is CASSDSNYGYTF. As DNA, the CDR3 is TGTGCCAGCAGTGACAGTAACTATGGCTACACCTTC. The V and J genes are TRBV25-1 and TRBJ1-2; D remains ambiguous. This CDR3 is built from 12 residues. From germline, CDR1 is MGHDK and CDR2 SYGVNS. V was shortened by 3 bases and J by 1 base, with 3 bases between the two germline ends.